A selection of T cell receptor beta chains follows, all from one sample in a study of identical twins. Each CDR3 protein gets one entry after TCRdb re-called the 5' RACE reads with MiXCR. The repertoire includes around 1.7 million distinct CDR3 sequences, roughly a third of them detected once, and about 0.27% sits in the top ten. Sequences were obtained from cord blood. The receptors here all came from a newborn girl in good health. Each CDR3 is given with its conserved first and last residue. A D gene is named only where the DNA matches it firmly. For some rows the clone size is stated as once, few or many, or as a class when expanded; others skip it.

abundance: NA; len: 11; j_gene: TRBJ2-7; v_gene: TRBV25-1; d_gene: NA; CDR3nt: TGTGCCAGCACCAGCGGCCACGAGCAGTACTTC; CDR3aa: CASTSGHEQYF
abundance: NA; len: 14; j_gene: TRBJ2-3; v_gene: TRBV27; d_gene: TRBD2; CDR3nt: TGTGCCAGCAAGAAGCGGGATGTCACAGATACGCAGTATTTT; CDR3aa: CASKKRDVTDTQYF
abundance: few; len: 13; j_gene: TRBJ1-4; v_gene: TRBV28; d_gene: NA; CDR3nt: TGTGCCAGCAGTTTCACAAATAATGAAAAACTGTTTTTT; CDR3aa: CASSFTNNEKLFF
abundance: NA; len: 14; j_gene: TRBJ2-5; v_gene: TRBV6-5; d_gene: NA; CDR3nt: TGTGCCAGCTCCTACTCGACAGCCCAAGAGACCCAGTACTTC; CDR3aa: CASSYSTAQETQYF
abundance: few; len: 14; j_gene: TRBJ1-2; v_gene: TRBV29-1; d_gene: NA; CDR3nt: TGCAGCGTTGAAGGGCAGAGGGTCCCCTATGGCTACACCTTC; CDR3aa: CSVEGQRVPYGYTF
abundance: NA; len: 16; j_gene: TRBJ2-1; v_gene: TRBV7-8; d_gene: NA; CDR3nt: TGTGCCAGCAGCCTAAGGTCGAACCCCTCCTACAATGAGCAGTTCTTC; CDR3aa: CASSLRSNPSYNEQFF
abundance: few; len: 14; j_gene: TRBJ2-5; v_gene: TRBV19; d_gene: TRBD2; CDR3nt: TGTGCCAGCAGCATCGGACTAGCTCAAGAGACCCAGTACTTC; CDR3aa: CASSIGLAQETQYF
abundance: NA; len: 15; j_gene: TRBJ1-2; v_gene: TRBV5-6; d_gene: TRBD1; CDR3nt: TGTGCCAGCAGCTCAAACCGGGACAGCTTTTATGGCTACACCTTC; CDR3aa: CASSSNRDSFYGYTF
abundance: many; len: 14; j_gene: TRBJ1-5; v_gene: TRBV27; d_gene: NA; CDR3nt: TGTGCCAGCAGTTTATGGGCAGGGGATCAGCCCCAGCATTTT; CDR3aa: CASSLWAGDQPQHF
abundance: NA; len: 16; j_gene: TRBJ1-6; v_gene: TRBV5-1; d_gene: NA; CDR3nt: TGCGCCAGCAGCTTGACGCCGCCGGGCCTTAATTCACCCCTCCACTTT; CDR3aa: CASSLTPPGLNSPLHF
abundance: NA; len: 12; j_gene: TRBJ2-4; v_gene: TRBV20-1; d_gene: TRBD2; CDR3nt: TGCAGTGCTGTGAGCGGGGGAAACATTCAGTACTTC; CDR3aa: CSAVSGGNIQYF
abundance: NA; len: 14; j_gene: TRBJ2-7; v_gene: TRBV5-1; d_gene: NA; CDR3nt: TGCGCCAGCAGCACTTGGCTGGATACCTACGAGCAGTACTTC; CDR3aa: CASSTWLDTYEQYF
abundance: NA; len: 13; j_gene: TRBJ2-3; v_gene: TRBV10-3; d_gene: TRBD2; CDR3nt: TGTGCCATCAGGGCGGGGGACACAGATACGCAGTATTTT; CDR3aa: CAIRAGDTDTQYF
abundance: NA; len: 11; j_gene: TRBJ1-3; v_gene: TRBV12-3/TRBV12-4; d_gene: NA; CDR3nt: TGCGCCAGCAGAGACCGGAACACCATATATTTT; CDR3aa: CASRDRNTIYF
abundance: few; len: 17; j_gene: TRBJ2-7; v_gene: TRBV9; d_gene: NA; CDR3nt: TGTGCCAGCAGCGTAGGAAAATGGGGAGGTCCCGGGGACGAGCAGTACTTC; CDR3aa: CASSVGKWGGPGDEQYF
abundance: once; len: 16; j_gene: TRBJ2-3; v_gene: TRBV5-1; d_gene: TRBD1; CDR3nt: TGCGCCAGCAGCTTGGGAGGGACAGGGACCACAGATACGCAGTATTTT; CDR3aa: CASSLGGTGTTDTQYF
abundance: NA; len: 12; j_gene: TRBJ2-3; v_gene: TRBV2; d_gene: NA; CDR3nt: TGTGCCAGCGGGATCAGCACAGATACGCAGTATTTT; CDR3aa: CASGISTDTQYF
abundance: few; len: 12; j_gene: TRBJ2-3; v_gene: TRBV20-1; d_gene: TRBD2; CDR3nt: TGCAGTGCCCCTAGCGGGACAGATACGCAGTATTTT; CDR3aa: CSAPSGTDTQYF
abundance: few; len: 17; j_gene: TRBJ2-7; v_gene: TRBV5-1; d_gene: NA; CDR3nt: TGCGCCAGCAGCCTTTGGGGGGACAGCCCTTACGCCTACGAGCAGTACTTC; CDR3aa: CASSLWGDSPYAYEQYF
abundance: once; len: 14; j_gene: TRBJ1-1; v_gene: TRBV12-3/TRBV12-4; d_gene: TRBD1; CDR3nt: TGTGCCAGCAGTTTAAATGCCAGGGGGCTTGAAGCTTTCTTT; CDR3aa: CASSLNARGLEAFF
abundance: NA; len: 13; j_gene: TRBJ2-7; v_gene: TRBV12-5; d_gene: NA; CDR3nt: TGTGCTAGTGGTTCGGGGGAAAAAAATGAGCAGTACTTC; CDR3aa: CASGSGEKNEQYF
abundance: many; len: 13; j_gene: TRBJ2-7; v_gene: TRBV20-1; d_gene: NA; CDR3nt: TGCAGTCTTCGGGCAGGGAGCTCCTACGAGCAGTACTTC; CDR3aa: CSLRAGSSYEQYF
abundance: many; len: 10; j_gene: TRBJ2-1; v_gene: TRBV2; d_gene: NA; CDR3nt: TGTGCCAGCAGTGAGTATGAGCAGTTCTTC; CDR3aa: CASSEYEQFF
abundance: NA; len: 15; j_gene: TRBJ2-1; v_gene: TRBV27; d_gene: TRBD2; CDR3nt: TGTGCCAGTTCTAGCGGGAGGGCTATTGTTGATGAGCAGTTCTTC; CDR3aa: CASSSGRAIVDEQFF
abundance: NA; len: 15; j_gene: TRBJ1-2; v_gene: TRBV20-1; d_gene: NA; CDR3nt: TGCAGTGCTAGAGTTTTTTTTAGTTACGACTATGGCTACACCTTC; CDR3aa: CSARVFFSYDYGYTF
abundance: NA; len: 17; j_gene: TRBJ2-5; v_gene: TRBV10-3; d_gene: TRBD2; CDR3nt: TGTGCCATCAGTGGCCCCCTAGCGGGGGGACACTACAATGAGCAGTACTTC; CDR3aa: CAISGPLAGGHYNEQYF
abundance: once; len: 14; j_gene: TRBJ1-1; v_gene: TRBV28; d_gene: NA; CDR3nt: TGTGCCAGCAGTTTATACGCCTTGAACACTGAGGCTTTCTTT; CDR3aa: CASSLYALNTEAFF
abundance: NA; len: 16; j_gene: TRBJ2-2; v_gene: TRBV29-1; d_gene: TRBD2; CDR3nt: TGCAGCGTTGGTCTAGCGGGGTACGCGAACACCGGGGAGCTGTTTTTT; CDR3aa: CSVGLAGYANTGELFF
abundance: NA; len: 15; j_gene: TRBJ2-1; v_gene: TRBV2; d_gene: TRBD2; CDR3nt: TGTGCCAGCAGGGAACGACTAGCGGATCTCCATGAGCAGTTCTTC; CDR3aa: CASRERLADLHEQFF
abundance: NA; len: 14; j_gene: TRBJ1-2; v_gene: TRBV2; d_gene: NA; CDR3nt: TGTGCCAGCAGTGAAACAGGGAACCACTATGGCTACACCTTC; CDR3aa: CASSETGNHYGYTF
abundance: few; len: 13; j_gene: TRBJ1-5; v_gene: TRBV29-1; d_gene: NA; CDR3nt: TGCAGCGTTGAGTTGGGGGTAAATCAGCCCCAGCATTTT; CDR3aa: CSVELGVNQPQHF
abundance: NA; len: 16; j_gene: TRBJ2-7; v_gene: TRBV5-8; d_gene: NA; CDR3nt: TGTGCCAGCAGCAACCCGGGGCTCTCGGGAGTCGGCGAGCAGTACTTC; CDR3aa: CASSNPGLSGVGEQYF
abundance: few; len: 15; j_gene: TRBJ2-7; v_gene: TRBV20-1; d_gene: TRBD1; CDR3nt: TGCAGTGCTAGAGAGGCAGGACAGGGAGGCTACGAGCAGTACTTC; CDR3aa: CSAREAGQGGYEQYF
abundance: NA; len: 15; j_gene: TRBJ2-1; v_gene: TRBV20-1; d_gene: TRBD2; CDR3nt: TGCAGTGCTAGAGATCGGCTAGCGGGAGTTGCTGAGCAGTTCTTC; CDR3aa: CSARDRLAGVAEQFF
abundance: NA; len: 16; j_gene: TRBJ2-6; v_gene: TRBV4-1; d_gene: NA; CDR3nt: TGCGCCAGCAGCCAAGATCGGGACCCTGGGGCCAACGTCCTGACTTTC; CDR3aa: CASSQDRDPGANVLTF
abundance: many; len: 14; j_gene: TRBJ2-3; v_gene: TRBV6-6; d_gene: NA; CDR3nt: TGTGCCAGCAGTTATCGGCAGGGCACAGATACGCAGTATTTT; CDR3aa: CASSYRQGTDTQYF
abundance: few; len: 13; j_gene: TRBJ2-7; v_gene: TRBV29-1; d_gene: TRBD1; CDR3nt: TGCAGCGTTCGTAGGACAGGGATAACCGAGCAGTACTTC; CDR3aa: CSVRRTGITEQYF
abundance: NA; len: 16; j_gene: TRBJ2-4; v_gene: TRBV3-1; d_gene: NA; CDR3nt: TGTGCCAGCAGCCCCTTGGGGCAGGGCCTAAAAAACATTCAGTACTTC; CDR3aa: CASSPLGQGLKNIQYF
abundance: NA; len: 15; j_gene: TRBJ2-7; v_gene: TRBV21-1; d_gene: NA; CDR3nt: TGTGCCAGCAGCAAAGGGGGCCGAGGGGCCTACGAGCAGTACTTC; CDR3aa: CASSKGGRGAYEQYF
abundance: many; len: 18; j_gene: TRBJ2-5; v_gene: TRBV6-5; d_gene: TRBD2; CDR3nt: TGTGCCAGCAGTTACGCCCCCCTACTAGCGGGAGACGGAGAGACCCAGTACTTC; CDR3aa: CASSYAPLLAGDGETQYF
abundance: NA; len: 15; j_gene: TRBJ2-5; v_gene: TRBV20-1; d_gene: TRBD1; CDR3nt: TGCAGTACCCACGTCCGACAGGGGGCAGGAGAGACCCAGTACTTC; CDR3aa: CSTHVRQGAGETQYF
abundance: many; len: 12; j_gene: TRBJ1-2; v_gene: TRBV9; d_gene: NA; CDR3nt: TGTGCCAGCAGCCCCCAGGGTGATGGCTACACCTTC; CDR3aa: CASSPQGDGYTF
abundance: NA; len: 12; j_gene: TRBJ2-1; v_gene: TRBV28; d_gene: NA; CDR3nt: TGTGCCGGCAGCCCCTACTCCTACGAGCAGTTCTTC; CDR3aa: CAGSPYSYEQFF
abundance: NA; len: 15; j_gene: TRBJ1-4; v_gene: TRBV24-1; d_gene: TRBD1; CDR3nt: TGTGCCACCAGTGATCCGGGACAGGCGCCCGAAAAACTGTTTTTT; CDR3aa: CATSDPGQAPEKLFF
abundance: many; len: 16; j_gene: TRBJ2-3; v_gene: TRBV29-1; d_gene: TRBD2; CDR3nt: TGCAGCGTTGAAGCTTGGACTAGCGGGGACACAGATACGCAGTATTTT; CDR3aa: CSVEAWTSGDTDTQYF
abundance: few; len: 13; j_gene: TRBJ2-5; v_gene: TRBV10-2; d_gene: NA; CDR3nt: TGCGCCAGCAGTGACACTAGACGGGAGACCCAGTACTTC; CDR3aa: CASSDTRRETQYF
abundance: NA; len: 15; j_gene: TRBJ1-1; v_gene: TRBV19; d_gene: TRBD1; CDR3nt: TGTGCCAGTAGGTTCGGACAGGGGGCCGACACTGAAGCTTTCTTT; CDR3aa: CASRFGQGADTEAFF
abundance: few; len: 13; j_gene: TRBJ1-2; v_gene: TRBV20-1; d_gene: NA; CDR3nt: TGCAGTGCTTCGATTGGACAAGTCTATGGCTACACCTTC; CDR3aa: CSASIGQVYGYTF
abundance: many; len: 15; j_gene: TRBJ1-2; v_gene: TRBV29-1; d_gene: TRBD1; CDR3nt: TGCAGCGTTGAACAACCGGGACAGCGTAACTATGGCTACACCTTC; CDR3aa: CSVEQPGQRNYGYTF
abundance: NA; len: 15; j_gene: TRBJ2-7; v_gene: TRBV20-1; d_gene: TRBD2; CDR3nt: TGCAGTGCAGGGACTAGCGGTAGCTCCTACAATGAGCAGTACTTC; CDR3aa: CSAGTSGSSYNEQYF
abundance: NA; len: 16; j_gene: TRBJ2-3; v_gene: TRBV24-1; d_gene: TRBD1; CDR3nt: TGTGCCACCAGTGATCTCTCCGGGACAGGGGTAGATACGCAGTATTTT; CDR3aa: CATSDLSGTGVDTQYF
abundance: few; len: 17; j_gene: TRBJ2-1; v_gene: TRBV3-1; d_gene: TRBD1; CDR3nt: TGTGCCAGCAGCCAACTAGCCGGGACAGGACCCTACAATGAGCAGTTCTTC; CDR3aa: CASSQLAGTGPYNEQFF
abundance: NA; len: 15; j_gene: TRBJ2-1; v_gene: TRBV27; d_gene: TRBD2; CDR3nt: TGTGCCAACACCACGAAGGGACTAGCGGGGAATGAGCAGTTCTTC; CDR3aa: CANTTKGLAGNEQFF
abundance: NA; len: 16; j_gene: TRBJ2-3; v_gene: TRBV7-8; d_gene: NA; CDR3nt: TGTGCCAGCAGCCATAACCGGGACTTCTACACAGATACGCAGTATTTT; CDR3aa: CASSHNRDFYTDTQYF
abundance: NA; len: 16; j_gene: TRBJ2-7; v_gene: TRBV28; d_gene: TRBD2; CDR3nt: TGTGCCAGCAGTTTATCTATTAGCGGGAGCAAACACGAGCAGTACTTC; CDR3aa: CASSLSISGSKHEQYF
abundance: NA; len: 13; j_gene: TRBJ2-2; v_gene: TRBV12-3/TRBV12-4; d_gene: NA; CDR3nt: TGTGCCAGCAGTCCTAAAACCACCGGGGAGCTGTTTTTT; CDR3aa: CASSPKTTGELFF
abundance: few; len: 13; j_gene: TRBJ1-1; v_gene: TRBV3-1; d_gene: NA; CDR3nt: TGTGCCAGCAGCCAAACCACCGGGACTGAAGCTTTCTTT; CDR3aa: CASSQTTGTEAFF
abundance: few; len: 15; j_gene: TRBJ2-7; v_gene: TRBV14; d_gene: NA; CDR3nt: TGTGCCAGCAGCCAAGAACCTAGATACTACTACGAGCAGTACTTC; CDR3aa: CASSQEPRYYYEQYF
abundance: once; len: 12; j_gene: TRBJ1-5; v_gene: TRBV3-1; d_gene: NA; CDR3nt: TGTGCCAGCAGCCAAGGCGGACAGACCCAGCATTTT; CDR3aa: CASSQGGQTQHF